A selection of T cell receptor beta chains follows, all from one sample in a study of blood T cell repertoires in COVID-19. The repertoire was sequenced with immunoSEQ multiplex PCR; TCRdb's copy has only in-frame clones and lacks some. The data hold about 170,000 clones, with under 85% observed a single time. The sequenced material came from PBMCs or T cells enriched from blood (not recorded which). The origin of the receptors is a man between 50 and 59 years old who had recovered from COVID-19. Each CDR3 is given with its conserved first and last residue. D genes are given only for firm matches.

j_call: TRBJ1-5
v_call: TRBV23-1
d_call: TRBD1
cdr3_aa: CASSHGRKWTGRANQPQHF

j_call: TRBJ2-5
v_call: TRBV4-1
d_call: TRBD1
cdr3_aa: CASSPGTGQGPETQYF

j_call: TRBJ1-2
v_call: TRBV28
d_call: NA
cdr3_aa: CASSTGTYGYTF

j_call: TRBJ1-6
v_call: TRBV28
d_call: NA
cdr3_aa: CASSLSKGGSPLHF

j_call: TRBJ2-2
v_call: TRBV6-5
d_call: NA
cdr3_aa: CANYRVDTGELFF

j_call: TRBJ2-7
v_call: TRBV5-1
d_call: NA
cdr3_aa: CASADATYEQYF

j_call: TRBJ2-1
v_call: TRBV24-1
d_call: NA
cdr3_aa: CATSDGGSSYNEQFF

j_call: TRBJ2-1
v_call: TRBV15
d_call: NA
cdr3_aa: CATSREYPSWGGPYNEQFF

j_call: TRBJ1-6
v_call: TRBV5-1
d_call: TRBD1
cdr3_aa: CASSLAGDRYNSPLHF

j_call: TRBJ1-6
v_call: TRBV6-5
d_call: TRBD1
cdr3_aa: CASSHRGRDSPLHF

j_call: TRBJ1-5
v_call: TRBV10-2
d_call: TRBD1
cdr3_aa: CASSETGVRQPQHF

j_call: TRBJ2-2
v_call: TRBV11-2
d_call: NA
cdr3_aa: CASSSGLPPGELFF

j_call: TRBJ2-2
v_call: TRBV19
d_call: TRBD1
cdr3_aa: CASSMTGTNTGELFF

j_call: TRBJ2-3
v_call: TRBV24-1
d_call: NA
cdr3_aa: CATSPGRGAYTDTQYF

j_call: TRBJ2-5
v_call: TRBV14
d_call: TRBD2
cdr3_aa: CASSPRLAGGRKETQYF

j_call: TRBJ2-2
v_call: TRBV7-9
d_call: NA
cdr3_aa: CASSREVSRQVKSGELFF

j_call: TRBJ1-2
v_call: TRBV9
d_call: TRBD1
cdr3_aa: CASSVVTGSHGYTF

j_call: TRBJ1-1
v_call: TRBV6-5
d_call: TRBD1
cdr3_aa: CASSNYRGNTEAFF

j_call: TRBJ1-2
v_call: TRBV7-9
d_call: TRBD1
cdr3_aa: CASSSDREDGYTF

j_call: TRBJ1-5
v_call: TRBV6-5
d_call: NA
cdr3_aa: CASNNRDGNQPQHF

j_call: TRBJ2-3
v_call: TRBV19
d_call: TRBD2
cdr3_aa: CASSIRRLAMSTDTQYF

j_call: TRBJ1-2
v_call: TRBV6-5
d_call: NA
cdr3_aa: CASSYSRTAAYTF

j_call: TRBJ1-2
v_call: TRBV5-6
d_call: NA
cdr3_aa: CASSLAGQKGYTF

j_call: TRBJ1-3
v_call: TRBV7-9
d_call: TRBD1
cdr3_aa: CASSDHRGTGNTIYF

j_call: TRBJ1-2
v_call: TRBV7-9
d_call: NA
cdr3_aa: CASSDAGFDYGYTF

j_call: TRBJ1-1
v_call: TRBV29-1
d_call: NA
cdr3_aa: CSVLTGTEAFF

j_call: TRBJ1-1
v_call: TRBV28
d_call: NA
cdr3_aa: CASSLGFQRGTEAFF